What follows are 21 T cell receptor beta chains derived from one specimen sequenced in a study of shared clonotypes between healthy human individuals. CD8 cells classed as naive were CD45RO-negative and positively selected for CCR7, excluding terminally differentiated effector memory CD45RA+ cells. Sequencing was performed with immunoSEQ multiplex PCR; in TCRdb, only in-frame clones are kept and a portion is missing. The profile covers hundreds of thousands of clones, with around 96% appearing a single time and 0.11% taken by the ten largest. The specimen was naive CD8+ T cells sorted from blood. These receptors originate from a woman in her 30s in good health.

This clone was counted a single time. This rearrangement joins TRBV7-9 to TRBJ1-1; D might be TRBD1 (6 bases). CDR3 length: 13 amino acids. Germline V gene data show CDR1 as SEHNR and CDR2 as FQNEAQ (reference sequence). V lost 2 bases and J 7 bases, leaving 11 bases between the germline ends. CDR3 loop: CASSLQGTHEAFF. In DNA, the CDR3 is TGTGCCAGCAGCTTACAGGGGACACATGAAGCTTTCTTT.

The chain combines TRBV5-6 with TRBJ1-2; no definite D call. CDR3 length: 14 amino acids. V was pared by 4 bases and J by 3 bases, with 13 bases between. CDR1 is SGHDT and CDR2 is YYEEEE in the germline V gene. CDR3 sequence reads: CASSTANEYYGYTF. CDR3 bases: TGTGCCAGCAGCACCGCCAATGAGTACTATGGCTACACCTTC.

The J gene is TRBJ2-5, the V gene TRBV25-1, with 7 bases fitting TRBD1. V shed 7 bases, J shed 4 bases, and the junction held 9 bases outside the gene matches. Germline V gene lookup returns CDR1 MGHDK and CDR2 SYGVNS. This CDR3 has 14 amino acids. CDR3 nucleotides: TGTGCCAGCAAAAGACAGGGAAATTTAGAGACCCAGTACTTC. Protein product: CASKRQGNLETQYF.

The chain links TRBV18 to TRBJ1-5, with TRBD1 matching 7 bases. Germline V gene data show CDR1 as KGHSH and CDR2 as LQKENI. Trimming at V came to 5 bases and at J to 0 bases, leaving 7 bases not matched to a gene. The CDR3 runs to 16 residues. This chain's CDR3 is CASSSTGSYSNQPQHF. The CDR3 coding sequence is TGTGCCAGCTCATCGACAGGGAGTTATAGCAATCAGCCCCAGCATTTT.

Notes on this clone: Other DNA sequences within the sample encode an identical CDR3. The chain has TRBV5-6 and TRBJ1-1, with unresolved D. V shed 4 bases and J shed 5 bases, with 18 bases lying between them. The CDR3 runs to 15 residues. Germline V gene data show CDR1 as SGHDT and CDR2 as YYEEEE. The chain's CDR3 is CASSSPGEGGTEAFF. As DNA, the CDR3 is TGTGCCAGCAGCAGCCCCGGGGAGGGCGGAACTGAAGCTTTCTTT.

The V and J genes are TRBV6-1 and TRBJ1-5; a weak D match, TRBD1 (5 bases). CDR3 size: 15 residues. V shed 2 bases and J shed 4 bases, with 12 bases lying between them. CDR1 is MNHNS and CDR2 is SASEGT in the germline V gene. The CDR3 protein is CASSEFHRSNQPQHF. Written as DNA, the CDR3 is TGTGCCAGCAGTGAATTTCACAGGAGTAATCAGCCCCAGCATTTT.

This CDR3 reads CATSREVTGTQETQYF. The CDR3 DNA is TGTGCCACCAGCAGAGAAGTTACGGGGACACAAGAGACCCAGTACTTC. The gene calls are TRBV15 and TRBJ2-5; perhaps TRBD1 as D (6 bases). Germline assignment: CDR1 LNHNV and CDR2 YYDKDF (reference sequence). Trimming pared 0 bases from V and 2 bases from J, leaving 13 bases between. The CDR3 consists of 16 residues.

V is TRBV7-9 and J is TRBJ2-1, with 10 bases identical to TRBD1. CDR1 and CDR2 (germline): SEHNR, FQNEAQ (reference sequence). The V and J ends lost 5 bases and 8 bases, in that order; junction bases with no gene match: 3. This CDR3 spans 13 amino acids. CDR3 sequence: CASSQDRGHEQFF. The CDR3 DNA is TGTGCCAGCAGCCAAGACAGGGGGCATGAGCAGTTCTTC.

This rearrangement joins TRBV27 to TRBJ2-1; D is undetermined. Trimming took off 7 bases at V and 0 bases at J, with 10 bases between the two ends. The CDR3 spans 14 residues. The germline V gene encodes CDR1 MNHEY and CDR2 SMNVEV (reference sequence). CDR3 sequence: CASTGESSYNEQFF. The CDR3 nucleotides are TGTGCCAGCACAGGAGAGAGCTCCTACAATGAGCAGTTCTTC.

In this sample, this clone turned up once. This chain connects TRBV2 to TRBJ1-1; D unclear. The germline CDR1 and CDR2 sequences are SNHLY and FYNNEI. V lost 6 bases and J lost 4, with 6 bases in between. CDR3 length: 11 residues. In nucleotides, the CDR3 is TGTGCCAGCAGATGGAGCACTGAAGCTTTCTTT. It codes for CASRWSTEAFF.

The chain uses TRBV6-5 and TRBJ2-5, with 10 bases fitting TRBD2. The CDR3 spans 15 residues. Germline CDR1 reads MNHEY; CDR2 reads SVGAGI. Losses at the gene ends were 6 bases for V and 5 bases for J; bases not matched to a gene: 9. CDR3 in DNA: TGTGCCAGCAGCGTAGCGGGAGGAGGGGGGGAGACCCAGTACTTC. It translates to CASSVAGGGGETQYF.

The CDR3 loop is CASSLGFGVAGVEDTQYF. The CDR3 DNA reads as TGTGCCAGCAGCTTAGGTTTCGGGGTAGCGGGAGTGGAAGATACGCAGTATTTT. V gene TRBV7-9 combines with J gene TRBJ2-3, with 9 bases that match TRBD2. The CDR3 runs 18 residues. Trimming cost V 1 base and J 5 bases; bases outside gene matches: 13. Germline CDR1 reads SEHNR; CDR2 reads FQNEAQ (reference sequence).

This chain uses TRBV28 with TRBJ1-6, with 8 nucleotides matching TRBD1. The CDR3 covers 15 residues. V was pared by 11 bases and J by 7 bases, with 13 bases of the junction left unmatched. CDR1 is MDHEN, CDR2 SYDVKM, per germline. The CDR3 region is CACWGTGLRNSPLHF. The DNA for the CDR3 is TGTGCCTGCTGGGGGACAGGCCTTCGGAATTCACCCCTCCACTTT.

The chain carries TRBV28 and TRBJ2-7; 10 nucleotides align to TRBD1. There are 12 residues in the CDR3. Germline CDR1 reads MDHEN; CDR2 reads SYDVKM. The V and J ends lost 9 bases and 5 bases, in that order; junction bases with no gene match: 4. CDR3 amino acids: CASRDRGHEQYF. The DNA of the CDR3 is TGTGCCAGTCGGGACAGGGGCCACGAGCAGTACTTC.

This clone was seen a single time. The chain carries TRBV19 and TRBJ2-3; D remains ambiguous. The CDR3 contains 16 residues. With 3 bases removed from V and 2 bases from J, the gap between germline ends came to 15 bases. The germline V gene has CDR1 LNHDA and CDR2 SQIVND (reference sequence). As DNA, the CDR3 is TGTGCCAGTAGTATCGATTCAGTGATCCCCACAGATACGCAGTATTTT. It specifies CASSIDSVIPTDTQYF. Complete variable domain (other parts from reference TRBV19 and TRBJ2-3): DGGITQSPKYLFRKEGQNVTLSCEQNLNHDAMYWYRQDPGQGLRLIYYSQIVNDFQKGDIAEGYSVSREKKESFPLTVTSAQKNPTAFYLCASSIDSVIPTDTQYFGPGTRLTVL.

The chain couples TRBV19 to TRBJ1-1; a weak D match, TRBD1 (5 bases). Trimming removed 4 bases at V and 5 bases at J, with 20 bases between. Germline V gene sequence: CDR1 LNHDA, CDR2 SQIVND (reference sequence). The CDR3 covers 16 residues. CDR3: CASSTLDKSGRTEAFF. CDR3 bases: TGTGCCAGTAGTACCTTAGACAAGTCGGGGCGGACTGAAGCTTTCTTT.

This clone was counted once. This chain connects TRBV7-6 to TRBJ2-1; D call uncertain. V shed 2 bases and J shed 5 bases, with 7 bases lying between them. Germline V gene data show CDR1 as SGHVS and CDR2 as FNYEAQ. The CDR3 covers 13 residues. The CDR3 DNA sequence: TGTGCCAGCAGCTTAAGCCAGAACAATGAGCAGTTCTTC. Its translation: CASSLSQNNEQFF. The full variable domain, its missing parts supplied by reference TRBV7-6 and TRBJ2-1, is GAGVSQSPRYKVTKRGQDVALRCDPISGHVSLYWYRQALGQGPEFLTYFNYEAQQDKSGLPNDRFSAERPEGSISTLTIQRTEQRDSAMYRCASSLSQNNEQFFGPGTRLTVL.

In this sample, this clone turned up a few times. The rearrangement links TRBV6-5 to TRBJ1-1; D is uncertain. V lost 2 bases to trimming and J lost 3 bases, with 13 bases between them. The CDR3 contains 15 residues. Per germline, CDR1 MNHEY and CDR2 SVGAGI. CDR3 sequence reads: CASSYITGGHTEAFF. In DNA form, the CDR3 reads TGTGCCAGCAGTTACATAACGGGAGGGCACACTGAAGCTTTCTTT.

V is TRBV7-2 and J is TRBJ2-1, with 10 bases aligning to TRBD2. CDR3 length: 18 amino acids. V lost 5 bases and J lost 0; bases outside the gene matches: 10. Germline V gene sequence: CDR1 SGHTA, CDR2 FQGNSA. The chain's CDR3 is CASSLTSGTGSSYNEQFF. CDR3 sequence (DNA): TGTGCCAGCAGCCTTACTAGCGGGACAGGCAGCTCCTACAATGAGCAGTTCTTC.

Here the CDR3 reads CASSLRDSSPYEQYF. As DNA, the CDR3 is TGTGCCAGCAGCTTAAGAGACAGCTCTCCCTACGAGCAGTACTTC. The genes are TRBV7-2 and TRBJ2-7, with TRBD1 as a possible D gene (5 bases). The CDR3 is 15 amino acids. Germline values: CDR1 SGHTA, CDR2 FQGNSA. Trimming removed 2 bases from V and 2 bases from J, with 13 bases in between.

The chain has TRBV4-1 and TRBJ2-7, with 7 bases fitting TRBD1. Germline V gene sequence: CDR1 MGHRA, CDR2 YSYEKL. This CDR3 has 15 residues. J gave up 3 bases and V 2 bases, and 7 bases lay outside the gene matches. The CDR3 DNA follows: TGCGCCAGCAGCCAAACGGGACAGCGAAGCTACGAGCAGTACTTC. Encoded protein: CASSQTGQRSYEQYF.